The following is a T cell receptor (beta chain) sequence with its context. Its matching antigen is unknown. The table came from immunoSEQ multiplex PCR; TCRdb's copy has only in-frame clones and leaves some out. This sample has 150,000 to 200,000 clones, with approximately 95% found just once. The data stem from a study of T cell responses to AZD1222 COVID-19 vaccine. At the level of the study: Second-dose intervals of approximately 4 or approximately 12 weeks were pooled.

Study outcomes and limitations: Repertoire collection took place solely once the T cell response had peaked. The study identified only a handful of AZD1222 recipients as seropositive at baseline. Spike-specific TCR depth and breadth grew after two AZD1222 doses.

CDR1 SNHLY and CDR2 FYNNEI come from the germline V gene. The CDR3 is made up of 12 amino acids. V lost 4 bases to trimming and J lost 13 bases; unmatched junction nucleotides: 7. This specimen consisted of peripheral blood, obtained on day 0 of AZD1222 vaccination. The origin of this receptor is an adult in good health. This chain connects TRBV2 to TRBJ1-5; 7 nucleotides agree with TRBD1. In nucleotides, the CDR3 is TGTGCCAGCAGTGCACAGGGGCCCGGGCAGCATTTT. Its protein product is CASSAQGPGQHF.